What follows are 13 T cell receptor beta chains derived from one specimen sequenced in a study of identifying expanded T cells in peripheral blood. Measured with immunoSEQ multiplex PCR; TCRdb has only the in-frame clones, and not every one. The table includes roughly 100,000 clones, 88% detected once. The sequencing input was blood. The receptors originated from a person aged 18-70 years in good health.

V gene TRBV21-1 combines with J gene TRBJ2-7. TRBV21-1 is annotated as a pseudogene. The CDR3 runs 17 residues. The CDR3 spells CASSPSAVGPSRYEQYF. The CDR3 DNA reads as TGTGCCAGCAGCCCTTCCGCGGTGGGACCAAGCCGCTACGAGCAGTACTTC.

The V call is TRBV14, the J call TRBJ2-3; no clear D. CDR1 is SGHDN, CDR2 FVKESK, per germline. The CDR3 has 13 amino acids. V gave up 3 bases and J gave up 7 bases, with 11 bases separating them. The CDR3 nucleotides read TGTGCCAGCAGCCAGACTGAGAGATATACGCAGTATTTT. The encoded protein is CASSQTERYTQYF.

CDR3 in DNA: TGTGCCAGCAGCTCCCAGACTAGTGTCTCCTACAATGAGCAGTTCTTC. This gives the protein CASSSQTSVSYNEQFF. The chain links TRBV7-3 to TRBJ2-1; possibly TRBD2 for D (6 bases). V dropped 4 bases and J dropped 0 bases, with 13 bases sitting between them. The CDR3 totals 16 residues. Germline V lookup: CDR1 SGHTA, CDR2 FQGTGA.

The V gene is TRBV15, the J gene TRBJ2-1, with TRBD1 identical over 11 bases. The CDR3 spans 17 residues. With V trimmed by 1 base and J by 9 bases, 11 bases remained unmatched. CDR1 and CDR2 from the germline V gene are LNHNV and YYDKDF (reference sequence). Here the CDR3 reads CATSRGGAGQGASEQFF. The CDR3 DNA is TGTGCCACCAGCAGAGGAGGAGCCGGACAGGGGGCGAGTGAGCAGTTCTTC.

This clone turned up a few times. The chain couples TRBV28 to TRBJ1-2, with 7 bases that match TRBD1. After removal of 7 bases from V and 8 bases from J, the junction contained 16 bases not matched to a gene. Germline CDR1 reads MDHEN; CDR2 reads SYDVKM. This CDR3 is 15 amino acids long. The CDR3 sequence is CASTLPYGPGGGYTF. CDR3 bases: TGTGCCAGCACCCTCCCCTACGGCCCAGGGGGGGGCTACACCTTC.

The rearrangement joins TRBV7-9 to TRBJ2-1; maybe TRBD2 (5 bases). The germline V gene has CDR1 SEHNR and CDR2 FQNEAQ (reference sequence). The CDR3 is 16 residues long. Between the trimmed V and J ends, which lost 5 bases and 10 bases, there was a span of 24 bases. CDR3 nucleotides: TGTGCCAGCAGCCATGGACTGTATACGGGCGAGTTGGAGCAGTTCTTC. This codes for CASSHGLYTGELEQFF.

This chain connects TRBV18 to TRBJ2-2, with D perhaps matching TRBD1 or TRBD2 (5 bases each). CDR1 and CDR2 from the germline V gene are KGHSH and LQKENI. V dropped 6 bases and J dropped 0 bases, with 14 bases sitting between them. CDR3 length equals 16 residues. CDR3 sequence reads: CASSLGRIANTGELFF. CDR3 DNA sequence: TGTGCCAGCTCCCTGGGACGGATCGCGAACACCGGGGAGCTGTTTTTT.

This rearrangement joins TRBV29-1 to TRBJ2-1; D remains unclear. CDR1 SQVTM and CDR2 ANQGSEA come from the germline V gene. This CDR3 region has 11 residues. Trimming cost V 3 bases and J 8 bases, with 8 bases left between them. The CDR3 DNA reads as TGCAGCGTTGATGGATTTGATGAGCAGTTCTTC. Its translation: CSVDGFDEQFF.

The chain couples TRBV18 to TRBJ2-3; D not resolved. With 0 bases removed from V and 7 bases from J, the gap between germline ends came to 11 bases. Germline V gene data show CDR1 as KGHSH and CDR2 as LQKENI. This CDR3 comprises 14 residues. In DNA form, the CDR3 reads TGTGCCAGCTCACCACCGAGTCCACCGAATACGCAGTATTTT. It specifies CASSPPSPPNTQYF.

The chain is built from TRBV27 and TRBJ1-1; D is uncertain. Trimming stripped 6 bases from V and 1 base from J, with 18 bases between. CDR3 size: 16 residues. Germline V gene lookup returns CDR1 MNHEY and CDR2 SMNVEV (reference sequence). The CDR3 region is CASRVAIVTSNTEAFF. CDR3 DNA: TGTGCCAGCAGGGTGGCGATAGTCACCTCGAACACTGAAGCTTTCTTT.

This chain connects TRBV9 to TRBJ2-7; 9 bases are shared with TRBD1. V was clipped by 2 bases and J by 5 bases; unmatched bases: 5. CDR1 SGDLS and CDR2 YYNGEE come from the germline V gene. CDR3 length: 14 amino acids. The CDR3 DNA is TGTGCCAGCAGCGTTAGACAGGGGGAGCACGAGCAGTACTTC. Translating it yields CASSVRQGEHEQYF.

The chain has TRBV5-1 and TRBJ1-2, with no clear D. V gave up 3 bases and J gave up 0 bases, with 6 bases separating them. Germline assignment: CDR1 SGHRS and CDR2 YFSETQ. This CDR3 region has 13 residues. The CDR3 spells CASSSTTNYGYTF. In nucleotides, the CDR3 is TGCGCCAGCAGCTCCACAACTAACTATGGCTACACCTTC.

This chain joins TRBV19 and TRBJ2-2; D is possibly TRBD1 (6 bases). CDR3 size: 14 residues. Germline V lookup: CDR1 LNHDA, CDR2 SQIVND (reference sequence). Trimming took off 5 bases at V and 6 bases at J, with 13 bases between the two ends. The CDR3: CASSLDRTPGELFF. The CDR3 DNA sequence: TGTGCCAGTAGTTTGGACAGAACCCCCGGGGAGCTGTTTTTT.